One sample yielded the 17 T cell receptor beta chains listed below, sequenced in a study of blood T cell repertoires in COVID-19. TCRdb's table, derived via immunoSEQ multiplex PCR, lists solely in-frame clones and lacks some. The table shows a few hundred thousand clones, with around 90% occurring only once. The sample consisted of peripheral blood. The origin of the receptors is a woman between 65 and 79 years old with COVID-19, enrolled during active disease.

The chain combines TRBV24-1 with TRBJ1-2, with D maybe TRBD1 (5 bases). This CDR3 contains 16 residues. The V gene lost 1 base and the J gene lost 6 bases, with 17 bases spanning the gap. CDR1 is KGHDR and CDR2 is SFDVKD in the germline V gene. CDR3 nucleotides: TGTGCCACCAGTGATTTATACTTGGGCAGGGCGGATGGCTACACCTTC. Amino acids: CATSDLYLGRADGYTF.

This chain connects TRBV18 to TRBJ2-5; D may be TRBD2 (5 bases). Germline V CDR1 and CDR2: KGHSH, LQKENI. There are 13 residues in the CDR3. Trimming shortened V by 2 bases and J by 4 bases, and 8 bases separated the two germline ends. The CDR3 DNA reads as TGTGCCAGCTCACCAATTCGGGGAGAGACCCAGTACTTC. Translating gives CASSPIRGETQYF.

The rearrangement links TRBV11-2 to TRBJ1-1; D gene uncertain. The CDR3 totals 13 residues. Germline V gene lookup returns CDR1 SGHAT and CDR2 FQNNGV. V was clipped by 4 bases and J by 0 bases, with 6 bases between them. The CDR3 protein is CASSSHMNTEAFF. The CDR3 DNA sequence: TGTGCCAGCAGCTCCCACATGAACACTGAAGCTTTCTTT.

The J gene is TRBJ1-2, the V gene TRBV7-9; no reliable D call. V was cut by 6 bases and J by 10 bases, with 12 bases left in between. Germline V gives CDR1 SEHNR, CDR2 FQNEAQ (reference sequence). The CDR3 contains 11 residues. The DNA for the CDR3 is TGTGCCAGCAGATCTAACGTCCACTACACCTTC. It codes for CASRSNVHYTF.

This chain links TRBV7-2 with TRBJ2-4; 9 bases map to TRBD1. Germline-derived CDR1 and CDR2 are SGHTA and FQGNSA. V was pared by 3 bases and J by 1 base, with 10 bases of the junction left unmatched. The CDR3 runs to 18 residues. CDR3: CASSFKDRGNEAKNIQYF. The CDR3 coding sequence is TGTGCCAGCAGCTTCAAGGACAGGGGAAACGAGGCCAAAAACATTCAGTACTTC.

V is TRBV28 and J is TRBJ1-2; no reliable D call. The CDR3 runs 11 residues. Germline V CDR1 and CDR2: MDHEN, SYDVKM. The germline V and J ends were trimmed by 5 bases and 7 bases, with 8 bases remaining between them. Here the CDR3 reads CASSDFSGYTF. CDR3 coding DNA: TGTGCCAGCAGTGACTTCTCTGGCTACACCTTC.

This clone was recorded only once. The chain links TRBV29-1 to TRBJ2-1; tentative D call: TRBD1 (5 bases). Trimming took 0 bases from V and 3 from J, leaving 12 bases between them. Germline V gene sequence: CDR1 SQVTM, CDR2 ANQGSEA. The CDR3 loop spans 15 amino acids. The CDR3 loop is CSVEDQKGFYNEQFF. In DNA form, the CDR3 reads TGCAGCGTTGAAGATCAGAAGGGGTTCTACAATGAGCAGTTCTTC.

This chain joins TRBV24-1 and TRBJ1-2; TRBD1 matches 9 bases. CDR3 length: 14 amino acids. Trimming at V came to 4 bases and at J to 1 base, leaving 0 bases not matched to a gene. CDR1 and CDR2 (germline): KGHDR, SFDVKD. The CDR3 loop reads CATSEGQGNYGYTF. As DNA, the CDR3 is TGTGCCACCAGTGAGGGACAGGGTAACTATGGCTACACCTTC.

The gene calls are TRBV5-1 and TRBJ2-7; 9 nucleotides match TRBD2. In germline, CDR1 is SGHRS, CDR2 YFSETQ. The CDR3 consists of 16 residues. With 4 bases clipped from V and 7 bases from J, the junction kept 15 bases outside the gene matches. The CDR3 region is CASSPELLAGRTEQYF. CDR3 DNA: TGCGCCAGCAGCCCCGAATTACTAGCGGGCCGTACGGAGCAGTACTTC.

The chain joins TRBV5-6 to TRBJ1-3; the match to TRBD1 covers 9 bases. Germline-derived CDR1 and CDR2 are SGHDT and YYEEEE. This CDR3 has 13 amino acids. V shed 4 bases and J 9 bases; nucleotides not matched to a gene: 5. The DNA for the CDR3 is TGTGCCAGCAGCCTGACAGGGGGTGCCACCATATATTTT. Amino acids: CASSLTGGATIYF.

This chain links TRBV5-8 with TRBJ1-6; 7 positions agree with TRBD1. CDR1 and CDR2 (germline): SGHTS, YDEGEE. With 5 bases clipped from V and 2 bases from J, the junction kept 10 bases outside the gene matches. The CDR3 has 17 amino acids. The CDR3 region is CASSFREQGTYNSPLHF. The CDR3 DNA reads as TGTGCCAGCAGTTTTAGAGAACAGGGGACCTATAATTCACCCCTCCACTTT. Full variable domain (missing parts from reference TRBV5-8 and TRBJ1-6): EAGVTQSPTHLIKTRGQQATLRCSPISGHTSVYWYQQALGLGLQFLLWYDEGEERNRGNFPPRFSGRQFPNYSSELNVNALELEDSALYLCASSFREQGTYNSPLHFGNGTRLTVT.

This chain connects TRBV24-1 to TRBJ2-7; TRBD1 agrees at 11 bases. Germline V gene data show CDR1 as KGHDR and CDR2 as SFDVKD. J was trimmed by 6 bases and V by 5 bases; bases with no gene match: 8. CDR3 length: 15 residues. The CDR3, as DNA: TGTGCCACCAGTGTTGGACAGGGGGCATTGGGCGAGCAGTACTTC. This translates into CATSVGQGALGEQYF.

This rearrangement joins TRBV19 to TRBJ1-2, with D maybe TRBD1 (6 bases). Germline assignment: CDR1 LNHDA and CDR2 SQIVND (reference sequence). The CDR3 is made up of 13 amino acids. V lost 3 bases, J lost 7 bases, and 12 bases lay in between. CDR3 nucleotide sequence: TGTGCCAGTAGTATGCCGGACAGCCTTGGCTACACCTTC. Encoded protein: CASSMPDSLGYTF.

V is TRBV24-1 and J is TRBJ2-5; 12 nucleotides align to TRBD2. V dropped 4 bases and J dropped 1; count of bases not matched to a gene: 6. The CDR3 loop spans 17 amino acids. CDR1 is KGHDR and CDR2 is SFDVKD in the germline V gene. The CDR3 loop reads CATSDPGLAGLQETQYF. The CDR3 DNA is TGTGCCACCAGTGACCCTGGACTAGCGGGGCTCCAAGAGACCCAGTACTTC.

This chain uses TRBV9 with TRBJ2-7, with 7 bases lining up with TRBD2. The CDR3 has 15 amino acids. Germline V gene sequence: CDR1 SGDLS, CDR2 YYNGEE. Unmatched junction bases numbered 5, after V lost 0 bases and J lost 2 bases. CDR3 protein: CASSVASGETYEQYF. The CDR3 DNA follows: TGTGCCAGCAGCGTAGCGAGCGGGGAGACCTACGAGCAGTACTTC.

The chain uses TRBV18 and TRBJ1-1; D not certain. Germline-derived CDR1 and CDR2 are KGHSH and LQKENI. CDR3 length: 14 amino acids. Trimming took 2 bases from V and 5 from J, leaving 12 bases between them. CDR3 region: CASSPGAERTEAFF. DNA for the CDR3: TGTGCCAGCTCACCAGGTGCGGAGAGGACTGAAGCTTTCTTT.

Notes on this clone: Additional DNA sequences in this sample encode the identical CDR3. This chain links TRBV30 with TRBJ2-7, with D hard to call. The CDR3 extends over 11 amino acids. V shed 2 bases and J shed 3 bases, with 5 bases lying between them. The germline V gene encodes CDR1 GTSNPN and CDR2 SVGIG (reference sequence). The CDR3 nucleotides are TGTGCCTGGAGTCTAAGCTACGAGCAGTACTTC. This gives the protein CAWSLSYEQYF.